This T cell receptor beta chain was recorded in a study of blood T cell repertoires in COVID-19. At the level of the study: Acute and convalescent COVID-19 samples came from the United States, Italy and Spain.

Generated by immunoSEQ multiplex PCR, the TCRdb table keeps only in-frame clones and is missing some. The data hold fewer than 130,000 clones, with nearly 90% observed a single time. The CDR3 has 15 residues. The V end was cut by 5 bases, the J end by 2 bases, with 16 bases between. Germline assignment: CDR1 SEHNR and CDR2 FQNEAQ (reference sequence). The chain employs TRBV7-9 and TRBJ2-7, with D possibly being TRBD2 (6 bases). Sequenced sample: peripheral blood. The source is a human donor in a cohort sampled during active COVID-19. This CDR3 reads CASSTHGTGAYEQYF. The CDR3 nucleotides read TGTGCCAGCAGCACCCACGGGACGGGAGCCTACGAGCAGTACTTC.